This entry describes one TCR beta chain. The target antigen is unknown. A read error may account for a junction end that differs from germline. Diagnoses rested on clinical symptoms, serum thyroxine and TRAb, thyroid ultrasound and orbital computed tomography. Roughly 10 ml of fresh peripheral blood supplied the PBMCs. From RNA transcripts, TCR beta CDR3 regions were amplified. First-round RT-PCR targeting the TCR CDR3 was performed with the HTBI primer set. TCRdb called the multiplex PCR reads again in MiXCR, with one record for every CDR3 protein. The sample holds around 300,000 distinct CDR3 sequences; roughly 13% are singletons and the top ten take 34%. The length of the CDR3 is 12 residues. The data originate from a study of T cells in Graves' hyperthyroidism and ophthalmopathy. The study's findings and limits: Among clonotypes expanded in thyroid above 0.001, most were also found in blood. Model output signaled ophthalmopathy a median around 6.9 months ahead of onset.

This clonotype was sampled from a woman between 40 and 50 years old with Graves' ophthalmopathy. This sequence joins TRBV12-3 or TRBV12-4 and TRBJ2-1, with 7 bases matching TRBD1. Sequenced: blood. CDR3 in amino acids: CASRQGPSEQCF. CDR3 sequence (DNA): TGCGCCAGCAGACAGGGTCCGTCTGAGCAGTGCTTC.